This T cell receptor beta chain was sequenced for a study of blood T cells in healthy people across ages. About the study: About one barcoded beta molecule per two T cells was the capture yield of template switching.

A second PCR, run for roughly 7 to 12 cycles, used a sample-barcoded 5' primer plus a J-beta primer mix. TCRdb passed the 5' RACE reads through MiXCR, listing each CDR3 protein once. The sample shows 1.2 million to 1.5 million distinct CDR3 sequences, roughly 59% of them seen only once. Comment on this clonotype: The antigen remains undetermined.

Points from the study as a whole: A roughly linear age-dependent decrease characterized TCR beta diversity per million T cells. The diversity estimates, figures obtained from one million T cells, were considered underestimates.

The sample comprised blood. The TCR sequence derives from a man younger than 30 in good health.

The CDR3 spells CSPPRPIIDTQYF. Here the CDR3 DNA reads TGCAGCCCCCCCCGGCCCATCATAGATACGCAGTATTTT. The genes are TRBV29-1 and TRBJ2-3; D is ambiguous. Trimming removed 8 bases at V and 5 bases at J, with 17 bases between. Germline CDR1 reads SQVTM; CDR2 reads ANQGSEA. This CDR3 has 13 amino acids.